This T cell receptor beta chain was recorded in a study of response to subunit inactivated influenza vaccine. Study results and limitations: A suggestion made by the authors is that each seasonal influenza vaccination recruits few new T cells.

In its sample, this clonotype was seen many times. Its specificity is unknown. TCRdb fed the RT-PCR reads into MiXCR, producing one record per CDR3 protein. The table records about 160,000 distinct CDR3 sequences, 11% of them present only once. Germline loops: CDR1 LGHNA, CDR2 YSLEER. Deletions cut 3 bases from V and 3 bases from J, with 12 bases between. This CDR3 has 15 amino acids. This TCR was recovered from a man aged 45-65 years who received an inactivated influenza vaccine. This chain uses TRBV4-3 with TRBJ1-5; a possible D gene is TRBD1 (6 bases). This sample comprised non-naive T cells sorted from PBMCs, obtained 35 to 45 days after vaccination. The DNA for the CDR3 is TGCGCCAGCAGCCAGGGCCACAGGGTCAATCAGCCCCAGCATTTT. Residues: CASSQGHRVNQPQHF.